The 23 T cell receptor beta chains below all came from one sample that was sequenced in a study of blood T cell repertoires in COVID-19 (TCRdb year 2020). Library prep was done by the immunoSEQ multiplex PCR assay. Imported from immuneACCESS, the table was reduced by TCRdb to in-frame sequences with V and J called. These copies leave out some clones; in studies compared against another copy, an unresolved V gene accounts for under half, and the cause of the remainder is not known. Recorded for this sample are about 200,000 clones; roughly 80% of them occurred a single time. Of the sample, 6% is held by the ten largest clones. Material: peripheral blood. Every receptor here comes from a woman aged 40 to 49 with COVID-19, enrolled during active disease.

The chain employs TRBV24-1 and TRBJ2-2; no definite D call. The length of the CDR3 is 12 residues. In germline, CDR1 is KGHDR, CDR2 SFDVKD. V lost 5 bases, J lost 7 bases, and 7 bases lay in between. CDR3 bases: TGTGCCACCAGTGGACATGGCGGGGAGCTGTTTTTT. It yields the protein CATSGHGGELFF.

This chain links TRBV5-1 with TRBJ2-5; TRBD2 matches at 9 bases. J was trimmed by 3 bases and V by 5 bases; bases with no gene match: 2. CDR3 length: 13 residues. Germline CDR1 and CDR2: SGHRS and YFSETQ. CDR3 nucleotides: TGCGCCAGCAGGGCTAGCGGGAAAGAGACCCAGTACTTC. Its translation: CASRASGKETQYF.

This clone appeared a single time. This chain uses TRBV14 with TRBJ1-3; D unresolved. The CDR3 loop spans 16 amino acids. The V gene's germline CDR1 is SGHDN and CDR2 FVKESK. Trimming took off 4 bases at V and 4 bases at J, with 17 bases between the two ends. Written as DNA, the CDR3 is TGTGCCAGCAGCCCATCCCTCACAGCACGAGGAAACACCATATATTTT. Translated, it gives CASSPSLTARGNTIYF.

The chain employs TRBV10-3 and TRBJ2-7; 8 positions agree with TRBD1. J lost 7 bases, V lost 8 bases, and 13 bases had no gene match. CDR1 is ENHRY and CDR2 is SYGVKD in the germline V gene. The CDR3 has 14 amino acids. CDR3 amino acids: CAIEGVQGAGEQYF. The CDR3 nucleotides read TGTGCCATCGAAGGGGTCCAGGGGGCAGGGGAGCAGTACTTC.

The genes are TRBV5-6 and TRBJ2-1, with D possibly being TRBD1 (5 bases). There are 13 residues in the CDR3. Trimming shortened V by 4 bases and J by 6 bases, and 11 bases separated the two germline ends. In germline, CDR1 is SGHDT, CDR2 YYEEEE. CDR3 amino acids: CASSRVGPNEQFF. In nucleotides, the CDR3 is TGTGCCAGCAGCCGAGTGGGGCCCAATGAGCAGTTCTTC.

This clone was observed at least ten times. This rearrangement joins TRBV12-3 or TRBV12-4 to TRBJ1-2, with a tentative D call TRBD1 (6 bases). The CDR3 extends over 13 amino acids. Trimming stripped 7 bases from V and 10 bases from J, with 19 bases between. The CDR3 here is CASTRGLRGDYTF. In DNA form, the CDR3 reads TGTGCCAGCACCAGGGGCCTTCGGGGGGACTACACCTTC.

CDR3 nucleotides: TGTGCCAGCCTTCGACAGGTTTCGGAGCAGTTCTTC. This encodes CASLRQVSEQFF. V is TRBV21-1 and J is TRBJ2-1; the table gives TRBD1 as D, unverified against the DNA. TRBV21-1 is annotated as a pseudogene. The CDR3 extends over 12 amino acids.

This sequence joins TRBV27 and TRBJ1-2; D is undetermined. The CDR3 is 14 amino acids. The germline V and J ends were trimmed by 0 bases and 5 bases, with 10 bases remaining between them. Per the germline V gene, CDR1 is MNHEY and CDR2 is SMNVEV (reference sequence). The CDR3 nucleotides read TGTGCCAGCAGTTTATCCCGGGATACGTATGGCTACACCTTC. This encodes CASSLSRDTYGYTF.

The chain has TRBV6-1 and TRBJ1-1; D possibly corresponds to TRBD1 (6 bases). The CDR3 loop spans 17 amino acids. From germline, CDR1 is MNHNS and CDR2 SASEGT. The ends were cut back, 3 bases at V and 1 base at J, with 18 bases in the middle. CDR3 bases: TGTGCCAGCAGTGACCGATTTTGGACAGAGACGAACACTGAAGCTTTCTTT. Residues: CASSDRFWTETNTEAFF.

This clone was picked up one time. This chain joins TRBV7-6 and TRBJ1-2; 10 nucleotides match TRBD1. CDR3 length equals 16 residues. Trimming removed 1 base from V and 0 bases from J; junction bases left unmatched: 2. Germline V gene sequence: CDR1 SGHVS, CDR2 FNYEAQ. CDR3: CASSLGTGGANYGYTF. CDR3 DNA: TGTGCCAGCAGCTTAGGGACAGGGGGAGCTAACTATGGCTACACCTTC.

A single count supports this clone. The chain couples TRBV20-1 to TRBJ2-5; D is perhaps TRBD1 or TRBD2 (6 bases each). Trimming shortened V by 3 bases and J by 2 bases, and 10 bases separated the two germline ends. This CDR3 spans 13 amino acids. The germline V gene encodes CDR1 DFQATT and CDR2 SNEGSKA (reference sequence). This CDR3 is CSASGGRQETQYF. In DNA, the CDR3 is TGCAGTGCTAGTGGGGGGCGGCAAGAGACCCAGTACTTC.

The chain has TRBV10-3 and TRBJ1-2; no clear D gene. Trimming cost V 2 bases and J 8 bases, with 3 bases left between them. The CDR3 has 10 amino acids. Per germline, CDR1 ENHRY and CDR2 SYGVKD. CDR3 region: CAISEEGYTF. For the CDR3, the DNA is TGTGCCATCAGTGAGGAGGGCTACACCTTC.

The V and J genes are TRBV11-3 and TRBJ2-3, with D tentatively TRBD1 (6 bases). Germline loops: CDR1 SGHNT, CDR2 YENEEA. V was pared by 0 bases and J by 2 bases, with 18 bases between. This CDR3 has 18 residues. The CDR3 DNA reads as TGTGCCAGCAGCTTAGATGGGGGCGGAACCCGATCCACAGATACGCAGTATTTT. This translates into CASSLDGGGTRSTDTQYF.

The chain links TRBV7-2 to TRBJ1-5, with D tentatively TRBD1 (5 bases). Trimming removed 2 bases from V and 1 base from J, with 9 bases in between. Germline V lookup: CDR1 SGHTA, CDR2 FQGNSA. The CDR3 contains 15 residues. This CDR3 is CASSLKGISNQPQHF. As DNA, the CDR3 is TGTGCCAGCAGCTTAAAGGGGATAAGCAATCAGCCCCAGCATTTT.

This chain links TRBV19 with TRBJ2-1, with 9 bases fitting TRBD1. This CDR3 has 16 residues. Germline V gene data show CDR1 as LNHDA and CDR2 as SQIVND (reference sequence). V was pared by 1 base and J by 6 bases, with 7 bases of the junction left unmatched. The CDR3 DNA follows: TGTGCCAGTAGTATAGTTCGGGGGACAGGGCGCAATGAGCAGTTCTTC. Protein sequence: CASSIVRGTGRNEQFF.

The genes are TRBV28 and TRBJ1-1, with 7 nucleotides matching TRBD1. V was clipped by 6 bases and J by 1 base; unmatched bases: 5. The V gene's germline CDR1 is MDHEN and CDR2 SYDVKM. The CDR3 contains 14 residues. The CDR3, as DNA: TGTGCCAGCAGGGCAGGGGGTACGAACACTGAAGCTTTCTTT. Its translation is CASRAGGTNTEAFF.

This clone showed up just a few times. The CDR3 coding sequence is TGTGCCAGCAGCACTCAAAAGGGGTCTCGGTACGAGCAGTACTTC. Translating gives CASSTQKGSRYEQYF. The chain carries TRBV7-8 and TRBJ2-7; maybe TRBD1 (5 bases). Germline CDR1 SGHVS, CDR2 FQNEAQ. This CDR3 contains 15 residues. Trimming took off 5 bases at V and 4 bases at J, with 18 bases between the two ends.

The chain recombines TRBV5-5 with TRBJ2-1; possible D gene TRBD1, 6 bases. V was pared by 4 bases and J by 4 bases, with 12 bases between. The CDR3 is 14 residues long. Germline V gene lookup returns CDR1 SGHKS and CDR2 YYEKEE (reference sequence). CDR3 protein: CASSLEGGYNEQFF. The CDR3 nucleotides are TGTGCCAGCAGCCTCGAAGGGGGTTACAATGAGCAGTTCTTC.

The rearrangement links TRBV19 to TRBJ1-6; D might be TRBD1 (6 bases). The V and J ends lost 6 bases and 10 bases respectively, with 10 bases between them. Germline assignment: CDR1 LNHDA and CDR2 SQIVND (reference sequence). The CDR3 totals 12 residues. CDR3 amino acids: CASRTGGSPLHF. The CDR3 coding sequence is TGTGCCAGTAGGACGGGGGGCTCACCCCTCCACTTT.

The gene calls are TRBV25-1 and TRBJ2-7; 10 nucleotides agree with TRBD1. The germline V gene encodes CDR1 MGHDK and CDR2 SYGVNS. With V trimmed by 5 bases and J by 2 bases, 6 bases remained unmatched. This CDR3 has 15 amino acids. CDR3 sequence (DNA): TGTGCCAGCAGTCAACCGGGACAGGGGACCTACGAGCAGTACTTC. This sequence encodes CASSQPGQGTYEQYF.

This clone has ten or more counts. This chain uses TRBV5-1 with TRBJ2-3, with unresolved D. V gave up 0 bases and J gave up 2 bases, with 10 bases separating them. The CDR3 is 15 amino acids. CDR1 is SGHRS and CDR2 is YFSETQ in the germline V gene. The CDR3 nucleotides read TGCGCCAGCAGCTTGGCTCCTACTAACACAGATACGCAGTATTTT. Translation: CASSLAPTNTDTQYF.

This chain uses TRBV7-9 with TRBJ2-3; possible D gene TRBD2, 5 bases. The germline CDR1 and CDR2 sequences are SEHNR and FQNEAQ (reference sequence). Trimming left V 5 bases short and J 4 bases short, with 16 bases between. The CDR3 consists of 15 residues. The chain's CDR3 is CASSPSPYFADTQYF. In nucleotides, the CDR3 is TGTGCCAGCAGCCCTAGCCCTTATTTCGCAGATACGCAGTATTTT.

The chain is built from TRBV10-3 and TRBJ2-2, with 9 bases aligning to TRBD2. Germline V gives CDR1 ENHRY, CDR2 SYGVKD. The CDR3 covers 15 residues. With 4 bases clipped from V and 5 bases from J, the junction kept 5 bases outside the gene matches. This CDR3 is CAISGRLAGTGELFF. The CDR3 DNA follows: TGTGCCATCAGTGGAAGGCTAGCGGGGACCGGGGAGCTGTTTTTT.